These T cell receptor beta chains were read from a single sample in a study of a mutant IDH1 vaccine in newly diagnosed glioma. Their target antigens are unknown. Method: immunoSEQ multiplex PCR; TCRdb's copy keeps in-frame clones and lacks some. The sample shows some 25,000 clones, roughly 80% of them seen only once. Material: PBMCs, obtained from a glioma patient whose treatment included an IDH1 peptide vaccine. The origin of the receptors is a man aged 40-49 years with glioma. Some clones in this sample may be carry-over from other donors' samples. CDR3s include the opening cysteine and the closing phenylalanine or tryptophan. The order of the fields is J gene, V gene, clone size, CDR3 protein. The size entry is marked missing in some rows and otherwise reads once, few, many or a size class.

TRBJ1-6	TRBV4-2	NA	CASSVPGQWVSPLHF
TRBJ2-7	TRBV5-1	NA	CASRLDRVSDEQYF
TRBJ1-1	TRBV29-1	NA	CSVDRGQGRGDTEAFF
TRBJ2-5	TRBV5-4	NA	CASSRRDMDEKTQYF
TRBJ1-2	TRBV7-9	once	CASSLSLDSNYGYTF
TRBJ1-1	TRBV5-1	NA	CASSRGRGGGTEAFF
TRBJ2-7	TRBV7-2	NA	CASSTQRGLYEQYF
TRBJ2-6	TRBV5-5	NA	CASSPRDRVAGANVLTF
TRBJ1-2	TRBV6-5	NA	CASEGGLRGYTF
TRBJ2-5	TRBV7-6	NA	CASSPSGGLKTQYF
TRBJ1-6	TRBV2	NA	CASSAPLDGIDSPLHF
TRBJ1-2	TRBV4-2	NA	CASSQDPLGVRMEGGYTF
TRBJ1-5	TRBV2	NA	CASRDRGLEQPQHF
TRBJ2-4	TRBV5-6	NA	CASSLWDRRNIQYF
TRBJ1-6	TRBV19	NA	CASSTQGSDNNSPLHF
TRBJ1-1	TRBV6-6	NA	CASSPRPVNTEAFF
TRBJ1-1	TRBV6-5	NA	CASRRQGGTEAFF
TRBJ1-5	TRBV19	NA	CASNLIGGDQPQHF
TRBJ2-7	TRBV25-1	NA	CATARARNEQYF
TRBJ1-2	TRBV27	NA	CASSLFGGFYGYTF
TRBJ1-1	TRBV4-1	NA	CASSQGLWAKLMNTEAFF
TRBJ2-1	TRBV15	NA	CATTHAGNEQFF
TRBJ1-1	TRBV7-2	few	CASSFGKNTEAFF
TRBJ1-1	TRBV9	few	CASSLRGGDTEAFF
TRBJ1-3	TRBV4-1	NA	CASSQGLTGQFSGNTIYF
TRBJ1-2	TRBV2	NA	CASTQAQTNYGYTF
TRBJ2-7	TRBV6-1	NA	CASSEAEGYEQYF
TRBJ2-5	TRBV19	NA	CASSPLALGETQYF
TRBJ1-1	TRBV29-1	few	CSVAPSANTEAFF
TRBJ1-2	TRBV6-6	NA	CASSYDGTGRNYGYTF
TRBJ1-4	TRBV6-5	once	CASSGFSTNEKLFF
TRBJ1-5	TRBV2	NA	CASSTKKNSNQPQHF
TRBJ2-4	TRBV7-2	NA	CASSFRGAGGIQYF
TRBJ1-1	TRBV2	once	CASSVGGQDTEAFF
TRBJ1-2	TRBV29-1	once	CSVENREGVRYGYTF